This TCR beta chain was documented in a study of T cell repertoires in cytomegalovirus infection. About the study: Recently identified HLA-C-restricted CMV epitopes and well-studied HLA-B-restricted CMV epitopes were used by the study.

With regard to this clonotype: Its antigen is unidentified.

The CDR3 has 16 amino acids. Trimming pared 6 bases from V and 7 bases from J, leaving 21 bases between. TCRdb called the reads again in MiXCR, with one record for every CDR3 protein. The top ten clones hold around 20% of a sample with around 300,000 distinct CDR3 sequences, 20% to 25% of them seen once. The chain carries TRBV12-3 or TRBV12-4 and TRBJ1-4; the D gene is possibly TRBD1 (6 bases). This TCR derives from a human donor in good health (CMV status not recorded). Some clones in this sample may be carry-over from other donors' samples. The sample consisted of cultured PBMCs, taken from culture after CMV antigen stimulation. The CDR3 is CASSLTGITRSEKLFF. In DNA form, the CDR3 reads TGTGCCAGCAGCCTCACAGGGATCACACGAAGTGAAAAACTGTTTTTT.